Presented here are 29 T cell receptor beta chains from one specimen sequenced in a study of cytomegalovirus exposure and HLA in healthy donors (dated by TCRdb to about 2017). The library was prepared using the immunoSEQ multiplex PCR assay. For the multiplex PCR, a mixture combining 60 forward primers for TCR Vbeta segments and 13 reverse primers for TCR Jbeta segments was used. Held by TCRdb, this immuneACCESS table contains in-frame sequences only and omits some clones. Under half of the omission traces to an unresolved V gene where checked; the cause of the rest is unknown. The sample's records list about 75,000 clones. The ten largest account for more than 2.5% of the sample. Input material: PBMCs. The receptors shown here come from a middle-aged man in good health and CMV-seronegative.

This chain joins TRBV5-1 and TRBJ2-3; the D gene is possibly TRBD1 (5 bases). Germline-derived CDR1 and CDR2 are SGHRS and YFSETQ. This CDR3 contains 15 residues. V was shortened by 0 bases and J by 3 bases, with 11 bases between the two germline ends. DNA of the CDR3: TGCGCCAGCAGCTTGGAGGTAGGGGTAACAGATACGCAGTATTTT. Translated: CASSLEVGVTDTQYF.

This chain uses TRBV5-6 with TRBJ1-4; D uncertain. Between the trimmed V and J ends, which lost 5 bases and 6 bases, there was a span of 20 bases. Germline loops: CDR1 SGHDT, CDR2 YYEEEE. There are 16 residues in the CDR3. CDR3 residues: CASRKPGRGPHEKLFF. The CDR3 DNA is TGTGCCAGCAGAAAACCCGGGAGAGGACCACATGAAAAACTGTTTTTT.

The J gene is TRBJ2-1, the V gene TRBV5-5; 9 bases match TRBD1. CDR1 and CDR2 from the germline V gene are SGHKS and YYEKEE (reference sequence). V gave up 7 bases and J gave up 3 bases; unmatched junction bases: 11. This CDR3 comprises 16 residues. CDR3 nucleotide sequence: TGTGCCAGCGTTTCCCGAGGGACAGGGCTCTACAATGAGCAGTTCTTC. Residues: CASVSRGTGLYNEQFF. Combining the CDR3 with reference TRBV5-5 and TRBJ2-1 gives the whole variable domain DAGVTQSPTHLIKTRGQQVTLRCSPISGHKSVSWYQQVLGQGPQFIFQYYEKEERGRGNFPDRFSARQFPNYSSELNVNALLLGDSALYLCASVSRGTGLYNEQFFGPGTRLTVL.

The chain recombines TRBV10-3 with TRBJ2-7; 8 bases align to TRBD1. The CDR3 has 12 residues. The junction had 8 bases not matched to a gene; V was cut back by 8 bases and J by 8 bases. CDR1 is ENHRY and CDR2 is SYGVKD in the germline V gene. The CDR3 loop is CAIAGTGSQQYF. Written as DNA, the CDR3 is TGTGCCATCGCCGGGACAGGTTCACAGCAGTACTTC.

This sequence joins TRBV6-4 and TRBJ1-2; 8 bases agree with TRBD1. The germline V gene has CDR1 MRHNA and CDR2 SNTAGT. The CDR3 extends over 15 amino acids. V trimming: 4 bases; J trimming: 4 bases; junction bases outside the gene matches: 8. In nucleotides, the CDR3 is TGTGCCAGCAGTGCCCGGACAGGGCCACCCTATGGCTACACCTTC. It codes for CASSARTGPPYGYTF.

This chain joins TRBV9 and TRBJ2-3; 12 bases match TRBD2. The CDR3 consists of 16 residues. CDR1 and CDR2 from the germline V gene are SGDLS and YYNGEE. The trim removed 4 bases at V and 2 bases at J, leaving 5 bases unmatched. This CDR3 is CASSPGLAGFTDTQYF. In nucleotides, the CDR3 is TGTGCCAGCAGCCCAGGACTAGCGGGGTTCACAGATACGCAGTATTTT.

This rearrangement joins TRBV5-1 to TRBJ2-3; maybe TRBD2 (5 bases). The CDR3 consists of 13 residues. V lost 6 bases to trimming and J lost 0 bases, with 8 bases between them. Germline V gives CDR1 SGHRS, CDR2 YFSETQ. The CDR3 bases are TGCGCCAGCACCTGGACTAGCACAGATACGCAGTATTTT. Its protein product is CASTWTSTDTQYF.

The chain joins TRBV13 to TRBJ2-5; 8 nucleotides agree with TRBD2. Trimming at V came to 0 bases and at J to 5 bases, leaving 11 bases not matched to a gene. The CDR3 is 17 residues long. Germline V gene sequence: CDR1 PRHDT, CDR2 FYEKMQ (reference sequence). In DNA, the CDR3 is TGTGCCAGCAGCTTAGGATCCGCGGGGGGCATGGGCGAGACCCAGTACTTC. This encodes CASSLGSAGGMGETQYF.

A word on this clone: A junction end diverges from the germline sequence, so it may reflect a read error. The CDR3 nucleotides are TGTGCCAGCCGCCTCTGGGCCCACGTGTTC. Its translation: CASRLWAHVF. This chain links TRBV2 with TRBJ2-7; D is unclear. The CDR3 is made up of 10 amino acids. Germline values: CDR1 SNHLY, CDR2 FYNNEI.

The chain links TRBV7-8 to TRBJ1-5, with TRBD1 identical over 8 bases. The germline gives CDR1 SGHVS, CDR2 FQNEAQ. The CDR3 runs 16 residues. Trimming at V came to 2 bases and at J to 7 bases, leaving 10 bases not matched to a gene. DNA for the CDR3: TGTGCCAGCAGCTTAACTACAGGGGGGGCAGGGCAGCCCCAGCATTTT. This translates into CASSLTTGGAGQPQHF.

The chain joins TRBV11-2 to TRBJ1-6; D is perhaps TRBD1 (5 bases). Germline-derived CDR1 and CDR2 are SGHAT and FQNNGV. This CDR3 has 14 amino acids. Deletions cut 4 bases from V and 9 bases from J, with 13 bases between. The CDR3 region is CASSSGVGGSPLHF. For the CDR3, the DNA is TGTGCCAGCAGCTCGGGGGTGGGAGGTTCACCCCTCCACTTT.

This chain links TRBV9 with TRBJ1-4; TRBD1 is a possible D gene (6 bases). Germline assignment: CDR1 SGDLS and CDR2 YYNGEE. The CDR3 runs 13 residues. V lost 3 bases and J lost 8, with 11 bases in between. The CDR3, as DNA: TGTGCCAGCAGCGCCCGACAGGAAGAAAAACTGTTTTTT. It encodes CASSARQEEKLFF.

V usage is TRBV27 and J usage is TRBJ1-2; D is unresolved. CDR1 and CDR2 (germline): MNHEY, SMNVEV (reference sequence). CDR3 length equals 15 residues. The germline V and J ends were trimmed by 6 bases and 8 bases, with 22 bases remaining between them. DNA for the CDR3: TGTGCCAGCAGCCGGCGGGCGGTTGGGCCTGGAGGCTACACCTTC. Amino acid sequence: CASSRRAVGPGGYTF.

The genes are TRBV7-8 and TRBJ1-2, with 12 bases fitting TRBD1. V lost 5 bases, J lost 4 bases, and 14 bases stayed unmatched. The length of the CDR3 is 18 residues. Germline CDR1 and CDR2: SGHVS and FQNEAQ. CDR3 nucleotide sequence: TGTGCCAGCAGCCTATCGTCGGGACAGGGGGCGCGGATCTATGGCTACACCTTC. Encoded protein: CASSLSSGQGARIYGYTF.

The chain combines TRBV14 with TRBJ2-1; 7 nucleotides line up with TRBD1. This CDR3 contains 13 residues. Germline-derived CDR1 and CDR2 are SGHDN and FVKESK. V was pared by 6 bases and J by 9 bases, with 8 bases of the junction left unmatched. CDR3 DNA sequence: TGTGCCAGCAGTCGACAGGGTGTCGGTGAGCAGTTCTTC. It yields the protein CASSRQGVGEQFF. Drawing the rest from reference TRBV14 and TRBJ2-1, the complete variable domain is EAGVTQFPSHSVIEKGQTVTLRCDPISGHDNLYWYRRVMGKEIKFLLHFVKESKQDESGMPNNRFLAERTGGTYSTLKVQPAELEDSGVYFCASSRQGVGEQFFGPGTRLTVL.

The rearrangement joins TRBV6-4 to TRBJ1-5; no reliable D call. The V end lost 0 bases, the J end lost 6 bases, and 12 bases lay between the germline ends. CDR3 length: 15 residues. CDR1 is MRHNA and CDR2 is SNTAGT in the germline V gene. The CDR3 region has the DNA TGTGCCAGCAGTGACTCGGCAGAGGGCACTCAGCCCCAGCATTTT. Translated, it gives CASSDSAEGTQPQHF.

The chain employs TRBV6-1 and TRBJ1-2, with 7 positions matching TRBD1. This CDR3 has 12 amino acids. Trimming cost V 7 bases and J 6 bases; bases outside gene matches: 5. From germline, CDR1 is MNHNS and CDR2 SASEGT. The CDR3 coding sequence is TGTGCCAGCACCCGAACAGGGGATGGCTACACCTTC. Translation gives CASTRTGDGYTF.

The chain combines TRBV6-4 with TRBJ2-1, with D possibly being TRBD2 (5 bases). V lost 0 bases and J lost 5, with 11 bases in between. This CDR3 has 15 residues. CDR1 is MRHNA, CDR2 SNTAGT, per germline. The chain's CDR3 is CASSDSRESHNEQFF. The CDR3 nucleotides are TGTGCCAGCAGTGACTCAAGGGAGTCCCACAATGAGCAGTTCTTC.

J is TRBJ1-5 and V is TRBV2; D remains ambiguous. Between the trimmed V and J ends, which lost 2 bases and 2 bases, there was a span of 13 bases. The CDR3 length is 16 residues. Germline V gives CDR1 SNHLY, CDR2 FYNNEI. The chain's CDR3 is CASSEWPGSGNQPQHF. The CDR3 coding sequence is TGTGCCAGCAGTGAATGGCCGGGGTCGGGCAATCAGCCCCAGCATTTT.

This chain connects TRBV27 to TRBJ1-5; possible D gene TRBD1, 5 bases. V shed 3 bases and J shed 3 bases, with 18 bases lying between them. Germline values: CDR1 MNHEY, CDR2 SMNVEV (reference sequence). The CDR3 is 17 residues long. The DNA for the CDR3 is TGTGCCAGCAGTTTCTCCGCCAGGGTTGGTTACAATCAGCCCCAGCATTTT. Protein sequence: CASSFSARVGYNQPQHF.

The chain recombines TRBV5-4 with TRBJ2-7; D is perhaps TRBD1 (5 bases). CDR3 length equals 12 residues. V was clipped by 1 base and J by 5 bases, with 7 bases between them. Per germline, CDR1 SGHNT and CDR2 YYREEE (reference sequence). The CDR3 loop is CASSLQGNEQYF. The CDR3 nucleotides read TGTGCCAGCAGCTTGCAGGGAAACGAGCAGTACTTC.

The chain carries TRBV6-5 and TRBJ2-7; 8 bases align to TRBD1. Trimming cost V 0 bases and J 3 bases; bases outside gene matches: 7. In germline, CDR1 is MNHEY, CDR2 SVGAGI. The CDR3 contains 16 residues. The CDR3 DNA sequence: TGTGCCAGCAGTTACTCGAGTCAGGGGGCTAACTACGAGCAGTACTTC. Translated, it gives CASSYSSQGANYEQYF.

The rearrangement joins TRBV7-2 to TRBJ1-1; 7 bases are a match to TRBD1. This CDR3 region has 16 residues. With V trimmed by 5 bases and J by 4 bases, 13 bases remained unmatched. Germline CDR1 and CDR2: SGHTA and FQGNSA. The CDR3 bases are TGTGCCAGCAGCCCGAAACTGACAGGGAGGATCACTGAAGCTTTCTTT. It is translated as CASSPKLTGRITEAFF.

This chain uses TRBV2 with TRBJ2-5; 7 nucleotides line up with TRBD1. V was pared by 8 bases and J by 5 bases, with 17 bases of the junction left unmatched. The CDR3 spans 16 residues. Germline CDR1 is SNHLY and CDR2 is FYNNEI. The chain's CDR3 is CASGRVPGQPFETQYF. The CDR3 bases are TGTGCCAGCGGCCGTGTCCCGGGACAGCCTTTTGAGACCCAGTACTTC.

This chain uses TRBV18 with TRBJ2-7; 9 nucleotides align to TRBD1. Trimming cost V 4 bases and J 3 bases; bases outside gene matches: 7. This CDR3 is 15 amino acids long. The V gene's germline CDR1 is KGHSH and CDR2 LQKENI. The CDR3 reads CASSLGTGLNYEQYF. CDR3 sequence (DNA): TGTGCCAGCTCACTGGGGACAGGGCTAAACTACGAGCAGTACTTC.

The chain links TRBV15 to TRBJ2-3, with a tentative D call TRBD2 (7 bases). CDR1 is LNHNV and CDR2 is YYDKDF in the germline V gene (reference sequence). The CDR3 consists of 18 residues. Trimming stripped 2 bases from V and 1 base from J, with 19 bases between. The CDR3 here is CATSRKRVGGAGTDTQYF. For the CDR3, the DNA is TGTGCCACCAGCAGAAAAAGGGTAGGGGGGGCCGGCACAGATACGCAGTATTTT.

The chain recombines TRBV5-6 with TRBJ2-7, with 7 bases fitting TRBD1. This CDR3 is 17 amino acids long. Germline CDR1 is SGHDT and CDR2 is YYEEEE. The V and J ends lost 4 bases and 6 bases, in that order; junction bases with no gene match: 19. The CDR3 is CASSPRKGAFLEGEQYF. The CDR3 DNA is TGTGCCAGCAGCCCCCGGAAGGGGGCGTTCCTTGAGGGCGAGCAGTACTTC.

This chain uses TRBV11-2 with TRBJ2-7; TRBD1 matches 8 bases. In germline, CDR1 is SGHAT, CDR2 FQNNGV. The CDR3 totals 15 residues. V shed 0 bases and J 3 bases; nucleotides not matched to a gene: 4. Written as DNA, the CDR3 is TGTGCCAGCAGCTTAGAGGTCAGGGGGCGCTACGAGCAGTACTTC. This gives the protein CASSLEVRGRYEQYF. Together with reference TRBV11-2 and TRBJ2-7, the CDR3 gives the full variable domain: EAGVAQSPRYKIIEKRQSVAFWCNPISGHATLYWYQQILGQGPKLLIQFQNNGVVDDSQLPKDRFSAERLKGVDSTLKIQPAKLEDSAVYLCASSLEVRGRYEQYFGPGTRLTVT.

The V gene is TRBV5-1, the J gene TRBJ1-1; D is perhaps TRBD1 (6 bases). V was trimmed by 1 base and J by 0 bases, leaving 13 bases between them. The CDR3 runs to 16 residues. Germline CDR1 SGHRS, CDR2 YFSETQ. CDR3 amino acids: CASSLQGDTMNTEAFF. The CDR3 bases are TGCGCCAGCAGCTTGCAAGGGGACACCATGAACACTGAAGCTTTCTTT.